This T cell receptor (beta chain) comes out of a study of blood T cell repertoires in COVID-19. Germline CDR1 and CDR2: SEHNR and FQNEAQ (reference sequence). J lost 2 bases, V lost 5 bases, and 6 bases had no gene match. The CDR3 runs 16 residues. Only in-frame clones appear in the TCRdb table, and some are missing; sequencing was by immunoSEQ multiplex PCR. The profile shows over 400,000 clones, 70% to 90% of them singletons. The sequencing sample was made of peripheral blood. The chain has TRBV7-9 and TRBJ2-7; 13 nucleotides line up with TRBD2. This sequence was found in a human donor in a cohort sampled during active COVID-19. CDR3 DNA: TGTGCCAGCAGCCGCCGGGGGACTAGCGGGACCTACGAGCAGTACTTC. As protein: CASSRRGTSGTYEQYF.